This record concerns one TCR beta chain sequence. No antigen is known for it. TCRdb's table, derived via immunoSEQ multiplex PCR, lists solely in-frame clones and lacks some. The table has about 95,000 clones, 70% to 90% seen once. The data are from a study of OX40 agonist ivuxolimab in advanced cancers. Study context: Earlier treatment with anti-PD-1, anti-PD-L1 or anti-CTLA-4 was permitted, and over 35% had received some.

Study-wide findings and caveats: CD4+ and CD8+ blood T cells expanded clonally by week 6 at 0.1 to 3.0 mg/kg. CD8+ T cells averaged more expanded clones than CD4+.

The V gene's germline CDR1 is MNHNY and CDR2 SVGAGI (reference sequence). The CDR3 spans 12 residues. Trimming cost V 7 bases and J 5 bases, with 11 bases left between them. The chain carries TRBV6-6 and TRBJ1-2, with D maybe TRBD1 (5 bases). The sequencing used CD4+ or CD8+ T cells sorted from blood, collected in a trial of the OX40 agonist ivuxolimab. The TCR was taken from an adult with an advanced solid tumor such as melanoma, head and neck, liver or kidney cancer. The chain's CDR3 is CASNRGAYGYTF. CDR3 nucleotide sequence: TGTGCCAGCAATAGGGGAGCGTATGGCTACACCTTC.